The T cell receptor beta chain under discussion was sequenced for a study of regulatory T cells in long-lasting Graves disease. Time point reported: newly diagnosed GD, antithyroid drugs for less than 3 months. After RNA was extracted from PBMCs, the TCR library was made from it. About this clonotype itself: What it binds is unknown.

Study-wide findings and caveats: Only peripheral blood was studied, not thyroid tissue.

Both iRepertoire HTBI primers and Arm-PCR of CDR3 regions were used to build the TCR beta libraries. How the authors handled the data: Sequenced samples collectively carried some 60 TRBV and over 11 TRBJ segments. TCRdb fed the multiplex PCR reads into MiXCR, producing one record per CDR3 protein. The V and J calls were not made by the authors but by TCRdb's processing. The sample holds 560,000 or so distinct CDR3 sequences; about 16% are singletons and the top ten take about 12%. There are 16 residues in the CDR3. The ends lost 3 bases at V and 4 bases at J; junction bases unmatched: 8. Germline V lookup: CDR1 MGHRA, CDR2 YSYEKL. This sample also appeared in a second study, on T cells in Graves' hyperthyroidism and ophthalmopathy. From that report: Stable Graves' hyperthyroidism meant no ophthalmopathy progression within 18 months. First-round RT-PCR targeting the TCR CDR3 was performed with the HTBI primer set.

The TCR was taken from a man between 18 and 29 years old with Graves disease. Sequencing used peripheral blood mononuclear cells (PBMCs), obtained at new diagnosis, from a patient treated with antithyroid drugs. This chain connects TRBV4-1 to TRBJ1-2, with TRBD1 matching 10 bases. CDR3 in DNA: TGCGCCAGCAGCCAGTCCGGGACAGGGGCGTCCTATGGCTACACCTTC. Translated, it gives CASSQSGTGASYGYTF.